Described below is a single T cell receptor (beta chain) sequence and its context. Its antigen remains unknown. The data originate from a study of cytomegalovirus exposure and HLA in healthy donors. Overall study findings and caveats: Cytomegalovirus association was assigned to 170 or so TCR beta chains. In vitro checks showed that a few CMV-associated chains really do target CMV antigens. The classifier, whose performance was assessed in both the original and validation cohorts, reportedly diagnosed cytomegalovirus status with high specificity and sensitivity.

While the first cohort had 600 to 800 subjects, the donors belonged to the separate validation cohort of roughly 120 subjects. This CDR3 is 15 amino acids long. CDR1 is MNHEY, CDR2 SVGAGI, per germline. J gave up 1 base and V 6 bases, and 6 bases lay outside the gene matches. Here immunoSEQ multiplex PCR was the method, and the copy in TCRdb shows in-frame clones only, minus some. This table has 45,000 or so clones, roughly 93% appearing once. The TCR originated in a woman aged 18-29 years in good health and CMV-seronegative. This chain links TRBV6-5 with TRBJ1-1; 9 nucleotides align to TRBD1. Sequenced input: PBMCs. CDR3 sequence: CASSRQQGANTEAFF. For the CDR3, the DNA is TGTGCCAGCAGCCGTCAACAGGGGGCGAACACTGAAGCTTTCTTT.